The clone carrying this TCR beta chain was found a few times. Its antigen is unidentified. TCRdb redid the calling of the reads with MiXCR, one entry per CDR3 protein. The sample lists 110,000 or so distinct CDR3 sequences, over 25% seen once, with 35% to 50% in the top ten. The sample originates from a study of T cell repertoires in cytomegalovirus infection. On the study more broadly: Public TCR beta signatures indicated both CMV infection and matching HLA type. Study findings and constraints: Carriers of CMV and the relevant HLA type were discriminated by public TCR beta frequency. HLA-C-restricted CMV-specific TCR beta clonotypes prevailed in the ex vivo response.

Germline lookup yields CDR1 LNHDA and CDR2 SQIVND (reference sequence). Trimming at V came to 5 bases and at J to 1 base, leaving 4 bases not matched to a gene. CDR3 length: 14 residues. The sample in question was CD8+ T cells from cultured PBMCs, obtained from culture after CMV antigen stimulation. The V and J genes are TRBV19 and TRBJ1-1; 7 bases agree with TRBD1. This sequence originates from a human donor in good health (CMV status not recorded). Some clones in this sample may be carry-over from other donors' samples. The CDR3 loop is CASSRRQGNTEAFF. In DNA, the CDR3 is TGTGCCAGTAGTCGAAGACAGGGGAACACTGAAGCTTTCTTT.